Listed below are T cell receptor beta chains from one sample, sequenced in a study of T-cell reconstitution after alpha-beta-depleted transplantation in children. TCRdb re-derived calls from the PCR reads in MiXCR, one entry per CDR3 protein. This table has 530,000 or so distinct CDR3 sequences, 25% to 30% appearing once. Specimen: PBMCs, collected before TCRalphabeta/CD19-depleted stem cell transplant. The receptor set was obtained from a boy less than two years old with Wiskott-Aldrich syndrome, due to receive a stem cell transplant. Both conserved end residues are part of each CDR3. The D gene is left open where the match is weak. Clone sizes are given selectively: once, few, many, or a class where the clone is expanded.

D gene	V gene	clone size	J gene	CDR3 DNA	CDR3 protein
NA	TRBV4-1	NA	TRBJ2-1	TGCGCCAGCAGCCAAGGGGGTGTCCACCGCTCCTACAATGAGCAGTTCTTC	CASSQGGVHRSYNEQFF
NA	TRBV5-1	few	TRBJ2-7	TGCGCCAGCAGCTTGGACCTTACCTACGAGCAGTACTTC	CASSLDLTYEQYF
TRBD1	TRBV9	NA	TRBJ2-7	TGTGCCAGCAGCGTAGCACAGGGGGATGGGGAGCAGTACTTC	CASSVAQGDGEQYF
NA	TRBV12-3/TRBV12-4	few	TRBJ2-7	TGTGCCAGCAGCGTACGCCGTTGGCTCTACGAGCAGTACTTC	CASSVRRWLYEQYF
NA	TRBV9	NA	TRBJ2-1	TGTGCCAGCAGCGCCCCCCTTAGGGGGGAGATGACGGACAATGAGCAGTTCTTC	CASSAPLRGEMTDNEQFF
TRBD2	TRBV3-1	NA	TRBJ2-7	TGTGCCAGCAGCCAAGTAGGACTAGCGGGACACGAGCAGTACTTC	CASSQVGLAGHEQYF
NA	TRBV20-1	NA	TRBJ1-4	TGCAGTGCTAGAAGCTCTTCAACTAATGAAAAACTGTTTTTT	CSARSSSTNEKLFF
NA	TRBV12-3/TRBV12-4	NA	TRBJ1-6	TGTGCCAGCAGTTCCCGGGAACCCCTTGACGGCGATTCACCCCTCCACTTT	CASSSREPLDGDSPLHF
TRBD2	TRBV7-6	NA	TRBJ2-1	TGTGCCAGCAGCTTAGGGACTAGCGGATCTCGAGGCAATGAGCAGTTCTTC	CASSLGTSGSRGNEQFF
NA	TRBV5-1	few	TRBJ2-7	TGCGCCAGCAGCTTGGGGTGGAGCTCCTACGAGCAGTACTTC	CASSLGWSSYEQYF
NA	TRBV7-6	NA	TRBJ2-7	TGTGCCAGCAGCTTAGTCGACCGCTACGAGCAGTACTTC	CASSLVDRYEQYF
NA	TRBV18	once	TRBJ1-6	TGTGCCAGCTCACCGGGGAGCACTTCACCCCTCCACTTT	CASSPGSTSPLHF
TRBD2	TRBV28	NA	TRBJ2-5	TGTGCCAGCAGTTTAAGGCCCTTCCTAGCGGGAGGGCCAGGAGAGACCCAGTACTTC	CASSLRPFLAGGPGETQYF
NA	TRBV20-1	NA	TRBJ1-3	TGCAGTGCTGGCAGACAGACCACTGGAAACACCATATATTTT	CSAGRQTTGNTIYF
NA	TRBV18	NA	TRBJ1-1	TGTGCCAGCTCACCATGGTGGTACGGGGTCTACACTGAAGCTTTCTTT	CASSPWWYGVYTEAFF
NA	TRBV7-9	NA	TRBJ2-5	TGTGCCAGCAGCTTAATGCAGAACCAAGAGACCCAGTACTTC	CASSLMQNQETQYF
TRBD2	TRBV7-2	NA	TRBJ2-1	TGTGCCAGCAGCTTAGCTGGTAGCGGGATGGGGGAGCAGTTCTTC	CASSLAGSGMGEQFF
TRBD2	TRBV5-1	once	TRBJ2-1	TGCGCCAGCAAGGCGGGAGTTGGTGAGATAAGGGACAATGAGCAGTTCTTC	CASKAGVGEIRDNEQFF
NA	TRBV12-3/TRBV12-4	NA	TRBJ1-1	TGTGCCAGCAGTTTCGGGGGACTTGAAGCTTTCTTT	CASSFGGLEAFF
TRBD1	TRBV27	NA	TRBJ1-6	TGTGCCACCAGCTTTCGGGGTGGACAGGGATGGGGCTCACCCCTCCACTTT	CATSFRGGQGWGSPLHF
NA	TRBV5-1	NA	TRBJ2-3	TGCGTCAGCAGCTTGGGCGTGGACCCAGATACGCAGTATTTT	CVSSLGVDPDTQYF
NA	TRBV5-1	few	TRBJ2-5	TGCGCCAGCAGCTTGGGACTAGGGTCAGAGACCCAGTACTTC	CASSLGLGSETQYF
NA	TRBV5-1	many	TRBJ2-5	TGTGCCAGCAGCTTAGAAGGCACCCAGTACTTC	CASSLEGTQYF
NA	TRBV29-1	NA	TRBJ2-7	TGCAGCGTTGGGGTCTTGAACCCCTACGAGCAGTACTTC	CSVGVLNPYEQYF
TRBD2	TRBV7-3	few	TRBJ2-3	TGTGCCAGCAGCCTCCGGACTAGCGGGAGGGCTGCAGATACGCAGTATTTT	CASSLRTSGRAADTQYF
TRBD2	TRBV10-2	few	TRBJ2-5	TGCGCCAGCAGTTCCGGGACTAGCGGGAGTCGGAGGGAGACCCAGTACTTC	CASSSGTSGSRRETQYF
NA	TRBV5-1	few	TRBJ1-5	TGCGCCAGCAGCTTGACAGGGTATAGCAATCAGCCCCAGCATTTT	CASSLTGYSNQPQHF
TRBD2	TRBV9	few	TRBJ2-7	TGTGCCAGCAGCGTAGAGGCGGGAGGCTACGAGCAGTACTTC	CASSVEAGGYEQYF
TRBD2	TRBV15	NA	TRBJ2-2	TGTGCCACCAGCAGAGGGGGACTAGCGGGAGACACCGGGGAGCTGTTTTTT	CATSRGGLAGDTGELFF
NA	TRBV7-6	NA	TRBJ2-2	TGTGCCAGCAGCTTAGGGGCGGAGGGATCGAGCACCGGGGAGCTGTTTTTT	CASSLGAEGSSTGELFF
TRBD1	TRBV5-1	few	TRBJ1-1	TGCGCCAGCAGCCCGCGGGACAGGGGCTTGAACACTGAAGCTTTCTTT	CASSPRDRGLNTEAFF
NA	TRBV5-1	NA	TRBJ2-7	TGCGCCAGCAGCAGCGTCTACTACGAGCAGTACTTC	CASSSVYYEQYF
NA	TRBV3-1	NA	TRBJ1-1	TGTGCCAGCAGCCTCCTCCCCGGTAGCTCTGAAGCTTTCTTT	CASSLLPGSSEAFF
TRBD2	TRBV3-1	few	TRBJ2-1	TGTGCCAGCAGCCGCCGGACTAGCGGGAAAGCCAATGAGCAGTTCTTC	CASSRRTSGKANEQFF
NA	TRBV5-1	few	TRBJ2-5	TGCGCCAGCAGCTTGAGGGCACACTACCAAGAGACCCAGTACTTC	CASSLRAHYQETQYF
NA	TRBV7-9	few	TRBJ2-3	TGTGCCAGCAGCTTTGAAGGAGGGCCGACAGATACGCAGTATTTT	CASSFEGGPTDTQYF
NA	TRBV6-5	few	TRBJ2-3	TGTGCCAGCAGTTACTCGGGAATTTACACAGATACGCAGTATTTT	CASSYSGIYTDTQYF